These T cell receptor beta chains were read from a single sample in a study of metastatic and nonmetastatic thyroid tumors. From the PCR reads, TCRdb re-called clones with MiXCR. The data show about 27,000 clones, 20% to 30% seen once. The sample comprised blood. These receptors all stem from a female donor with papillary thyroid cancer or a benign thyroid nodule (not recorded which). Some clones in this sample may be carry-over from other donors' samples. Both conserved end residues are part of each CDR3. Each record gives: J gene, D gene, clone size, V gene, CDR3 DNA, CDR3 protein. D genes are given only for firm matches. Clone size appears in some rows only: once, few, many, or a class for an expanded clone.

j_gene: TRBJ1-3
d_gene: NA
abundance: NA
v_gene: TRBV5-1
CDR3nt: TGCGCCAGCAGCTGGGGCGGATCTGGAAACACCATATATTTT
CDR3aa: CASSWGGSGNTIYF

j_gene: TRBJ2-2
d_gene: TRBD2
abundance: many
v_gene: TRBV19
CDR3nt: TGTGCCAGTAGGGATAGCGGGAGTGTAAACACCGGGGAGCTGTTTTTT
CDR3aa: CASRDSGSVNTGELFF

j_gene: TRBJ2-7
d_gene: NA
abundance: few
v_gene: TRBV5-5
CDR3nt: TGTGCCAGCAGTTTTGAGGAATCCTACGAGCAGTACTTC
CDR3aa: CASSFEESYEQYF

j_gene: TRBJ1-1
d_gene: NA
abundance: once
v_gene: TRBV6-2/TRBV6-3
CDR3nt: TGTGCCAGCACGACCAAGCGAAGGCAGAGCACTGAAGCTTTCTTT
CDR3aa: CASTTKRRQSTEAFF

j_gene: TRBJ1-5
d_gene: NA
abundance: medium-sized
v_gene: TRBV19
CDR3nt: TGTGCCAGTAGTATTATGGGGGCTGGGCAGCCCCAGCATTTT
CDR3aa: CASSIMGAGQPQHF

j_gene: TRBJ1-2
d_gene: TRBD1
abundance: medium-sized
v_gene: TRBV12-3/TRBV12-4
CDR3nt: TGTGCCAGCAGAGGGACAGGGGATAACTATGGCTACACCTTC
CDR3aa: CASRGTGDNYGYTF

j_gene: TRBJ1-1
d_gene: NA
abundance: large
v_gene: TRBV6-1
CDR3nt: TGTGCCAGCAGTCGAACCGAAGGGTACACTGAAGCTTTCTTT
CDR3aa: CASSRTEGYTEAFF

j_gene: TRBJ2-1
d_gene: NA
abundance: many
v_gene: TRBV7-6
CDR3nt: TGTGCCAGCAGCTTAGGGGGGGGGCCCTCGAATGAGCAGTTCTTC
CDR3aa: CASSLGGGPSNEQFF

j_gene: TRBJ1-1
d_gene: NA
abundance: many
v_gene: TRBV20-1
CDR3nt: TGCAGTGCTAGACAGGACGGGATGAACACTGAAGCTTTCTTT
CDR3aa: CSARQDGMNTEAFF

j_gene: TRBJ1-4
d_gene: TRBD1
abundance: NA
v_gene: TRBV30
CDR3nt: TGTGCCTGGAGTGTACAGGGGGCCGGTAATGAAAAACTGTTTTTT
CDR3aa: CAWSVQGAGNEKLFF

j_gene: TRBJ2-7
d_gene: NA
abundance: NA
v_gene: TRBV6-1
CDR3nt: TGTGCCAGCAGTTCCGGGACTGGCCACGAGCAGTACTTC
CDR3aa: CASSSGTGHEQYF

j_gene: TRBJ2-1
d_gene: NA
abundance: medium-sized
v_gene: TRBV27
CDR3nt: TGTGCCAGCACCGGTGAGGGGATTAATGAGCAGTTCTTC
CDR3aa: CASTGEGINEQFF

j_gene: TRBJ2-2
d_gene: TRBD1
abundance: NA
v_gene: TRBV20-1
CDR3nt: TGCAGTGCTCTCACAGGGGCGAACACCGGGGAGCTGTTTTTT
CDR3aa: CSALTGANTGELFF

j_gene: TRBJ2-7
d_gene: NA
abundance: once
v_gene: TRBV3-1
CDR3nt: TGTGCCAGCAGCCAGTTAGAGCGGACCTACGAGCAGTACTTC
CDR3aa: CASSQLERTYEQYF

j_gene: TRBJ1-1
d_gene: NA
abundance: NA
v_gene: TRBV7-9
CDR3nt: TGTGCCAGCAGCTTATCCTTTACTGAAGCTTTCTTT
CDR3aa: CASSLSFTEAFF

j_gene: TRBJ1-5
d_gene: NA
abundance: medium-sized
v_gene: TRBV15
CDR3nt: TGTGCCACCAGCAGTGAGGCGGAGCCCCAGCATTTT
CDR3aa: CATSSEAEPQHF

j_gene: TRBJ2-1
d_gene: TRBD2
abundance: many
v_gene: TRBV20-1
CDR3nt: TGCAGTGCTAGACGGGGTGCTAGCGGGAGTGGAAATGAGCAGTTCTTC
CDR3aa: CSARRGASGSGNEQFF

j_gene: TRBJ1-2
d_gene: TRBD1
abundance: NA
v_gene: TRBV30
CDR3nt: TGTGCCTGGACAAACTGGGACAGTGGCTACACCTTC
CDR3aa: CAWTNWDSGYTF

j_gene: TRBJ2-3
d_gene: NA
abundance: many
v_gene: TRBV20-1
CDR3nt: TGCAGTGCTAGGGTCTTGGGGCACCTCCAGGGTGCAGATACGCAGTATTTT
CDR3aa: CSARVLGHLQGADTQYF

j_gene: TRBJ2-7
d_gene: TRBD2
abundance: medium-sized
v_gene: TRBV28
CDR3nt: TGTGCCAGCAGACAAAGACTAGCGGTGACATCCGAGCAGTACTTC
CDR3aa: CASRQRLAVTSEQYF

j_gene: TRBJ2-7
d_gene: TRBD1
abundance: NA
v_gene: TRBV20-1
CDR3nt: TGCAGTGCAAGTGCCGGGACAGCCGTTACGGGGCAGTACTTC
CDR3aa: CSASAGTAVTGQYF

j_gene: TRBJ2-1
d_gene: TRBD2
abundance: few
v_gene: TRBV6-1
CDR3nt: TGTGCCAGCAGTGAAGAGACTAGCGGGAGCTATGAGCAGTTCTTC
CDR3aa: CASSEETSGSYEQFF

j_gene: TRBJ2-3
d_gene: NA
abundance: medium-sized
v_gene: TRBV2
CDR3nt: TGTGCCAGCAGTGGGGGGGAGAGCACAGATACGCAGTATTTT
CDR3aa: CASSGGESTDTQYF

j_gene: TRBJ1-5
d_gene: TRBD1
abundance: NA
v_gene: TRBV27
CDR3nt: TGTGCCACCAAAGGACGGACAGGGACGAATCAGCCCCAGCATTTT
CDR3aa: CATKGRTGTNQPQHF

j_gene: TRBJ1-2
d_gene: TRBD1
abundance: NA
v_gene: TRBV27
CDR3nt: TGTGCCAGCAGTTTCCGGGACAGTGGCTATGGCTACACCTTC
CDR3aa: CASSFRDSGYGYTF

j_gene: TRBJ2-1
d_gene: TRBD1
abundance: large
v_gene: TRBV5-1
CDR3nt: TGCGCCAGCAGCTTGGAACAGGGGGCTAGGTCGAATGAGCAGTTCTTC
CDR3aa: CASSLEQGARSNEQFF

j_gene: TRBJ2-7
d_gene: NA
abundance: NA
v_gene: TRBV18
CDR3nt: TGTGCCAGCTCACCTCGGGATGTCGAGCAGTACTTC
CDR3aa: CASSPRDVEQYF

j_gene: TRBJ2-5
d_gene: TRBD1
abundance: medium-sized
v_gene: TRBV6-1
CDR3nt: TGTGCCAGCAGTCTGGGACAGGGAGGGCTAGAGACCCAGTACTTC
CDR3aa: CASSLGQGGLETQYF